This TCR beta chain was obtained from a study of metastatic and nonmetastatic thyroid tumors (TCRdb year 2020). About the investigation overall: For patients with malignant and with benign thyroid disease, the researchers compared repertoires between peripheral blood samples and tumor or nodule tissue samples. What the authors observed across the whole study: In both blood and tumor samples, malignant tumors were reported to have significantly higher TCR beta diversity than benign nodules.

The table lists this clone with many counts. Its antigen is not yet known. No quality values exist for individual bases; no much larger clone is one base distant. Libraries were constructed by PCR. Sequencer: Illumina HiSeq 4000. The TCR beta-chain CDR3 region of each patient was profiled by high-throughput sequencing. As for the authors' bioinformatics: Drawing on CDR3 differences between clinicopathological groups, the researchers built a classifier meant to tell apart patients with distant-metastatic papillary thyroid cancer. The Shannon index was used to assess repertoire diversity, and the Morisita-Horn index was used to assess tumor-blood repertoire similarity. TCRdb handled the public reads itself, with Q25 trimming in fastp and clone calling in MiXCR, and kept productive beta chains. TCRdb, rather than the study authors, made the V and J calls. In this sample the table shows more than 35,000 clones, approximately 15% of which occur a single time. The ten largest clones represent 8% to 9.5% of the sample.

Before undergoing thyroid surgery, none of the patients had been given any kind of treatment. Using T-cell receptor beta sequencing, the study looked back at clinical samples from patients collected from the early 2010s to the late 2010s. The sample was blood. This receptor was taken from a female donor with papillary thyroid cancer or a benign thyroid nodule (not recorded which). Some clones in this sample may be carry-over from other donors' samples.

In nucleotide form, the sequence is TGTGCCAGCAGTTATAGCCTCCGGGGCCTCGAGCAGTACTTC. This encodes CASSYSLRGLEQYF. The sequence joins TRBV6-5 to TRBJ2-7, with the D gene tentatively TRBD1 or TRBD2, based on 5 matching bases in each. CDR1 is given as MNHEY and CDR2 as SVGAGI, both from the germline V gene. From its cysteine to its phenylalanine, the CDR3 spans 14 amino acids. Only CDR3 DNA remains: 42 bases, in frame from the first base. The germline ends are 15 bases apart after V is trimmed by 3 bases and J by 6 bases.